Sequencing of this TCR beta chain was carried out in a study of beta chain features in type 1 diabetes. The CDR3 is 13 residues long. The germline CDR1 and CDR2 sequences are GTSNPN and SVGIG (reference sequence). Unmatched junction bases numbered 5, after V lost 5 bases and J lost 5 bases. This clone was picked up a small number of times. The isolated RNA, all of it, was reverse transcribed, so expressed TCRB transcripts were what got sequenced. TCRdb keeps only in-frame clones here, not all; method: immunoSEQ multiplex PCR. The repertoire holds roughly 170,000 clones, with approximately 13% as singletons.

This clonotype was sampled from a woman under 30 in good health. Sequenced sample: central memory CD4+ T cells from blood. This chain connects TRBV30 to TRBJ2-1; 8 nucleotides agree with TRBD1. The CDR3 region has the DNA TGTGCCTGGGACAGGGGTGGTGACAATGAGCAGTTCTTC. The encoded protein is CAWDRGGDNEQFF.